Listed below are T cell receptor beta chains from one sample, sequenced in a study of CD8+ T cells in alopecia areata. Method: immunoSEQ multiplex PCR; TCRdb's copy keeps in-frame clones and lacks some. The sample has roughly 120,000 clones, about 61% seen once. The specimen was CD4+ T cells sorted from blood. The receptors were sampled from a human donor in good health. Each CDR3 is given with its conserved first and last residue. The D gene is left open where the match is weak.

TRBV29-1,TRBD1,CSGGQGDYGYTF
TRBV6-6,NA,CASSTQYF
TRBV10-3,NA,CAISDRQTNTGELFF
TRBV18,NA,CASSPFPDNSNTEAFF
TRBV29-1,NA,CSVEPAVGTQYF
TRBV29-1,NA,CSVDPGHPYSNQPQHF
TRBV6-6,NA,CASSRQRETQYF
TRBV6-5,NA,CASTHPFSYEQYF
TRBV29-1,NA,CSAQIRGSSQPQHF
TRBV19,NA,CASSQGTGELFF
TRBV5-1,NA,CASSLTDSYEAFF
TRBV30,NA,CAWTKGANQPQHF
TRBV11-3,TRBD1,CASSPQGQGATDTQYF
TRBV19,NA,CASTKLGGAGELFF
TRBV30,TRBD1,CAWGTGLNGYTF
TRBV15,NA,CATSRGGSGVDEQYF
TRBV16,TRBD1,CASSQRQGGTEAFF
TRBV5-1,NA,CASSPGAGLGGTEAFF
TRBV5-1,TRBD2,CASSSDPGLAGEQYF
TRBV29-1,TRBD1,CSVSKSGGEEKLFF